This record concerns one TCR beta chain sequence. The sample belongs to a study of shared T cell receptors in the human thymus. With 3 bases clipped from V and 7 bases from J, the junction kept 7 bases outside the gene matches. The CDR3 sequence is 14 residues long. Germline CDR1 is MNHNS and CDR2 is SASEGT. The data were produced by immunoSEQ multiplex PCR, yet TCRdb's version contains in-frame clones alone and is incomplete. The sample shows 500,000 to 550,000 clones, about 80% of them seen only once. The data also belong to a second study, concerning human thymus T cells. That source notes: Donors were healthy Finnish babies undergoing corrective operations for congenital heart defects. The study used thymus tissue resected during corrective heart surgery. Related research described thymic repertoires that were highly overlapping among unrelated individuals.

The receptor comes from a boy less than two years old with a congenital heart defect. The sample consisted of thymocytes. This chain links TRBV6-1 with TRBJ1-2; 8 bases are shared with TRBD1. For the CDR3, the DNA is TGTGCCAGCAGTGACTCCCAGGGGGCTGGTGGCTACACCTTC. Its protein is CASSDSQGAGGYTF.